This T cell receptor (beta chain) was identified during a study of CD8 T cells in ankylosing spondylitis. This clonotype was seen at least ten times. The target antigen is unknown. Quantitative barcoded 5'-RACE was used to prepare TCR beta libraries. Each CDR3 protein is one row after TCRdb ran MiXCR on the 5' RACE reads. The sample yields fewer than 550,000 distinct CDR3 sequences, about 5.7% seen once. Study-level points and caveats: Relatively rare in peripheral blood, disease-linked clones were also CD8+. Previous work reported some of these motif variants in the synovial fluid and blood of reactive arthritis. Apparently characteristic of ankylosing spondylitis blood was a TCR beta motif (about 8 highly homologous variants).

CDR3 length: 11 residues. The ends were cut back, 8 bases at V and 1 base at J, with 5 bases in the middle. Germline CDR1 SGHAT, CDR2 FQNNGV. This sequence joins TRBV11-2 and TRBJ1-1; D not certain. This clonotype was sampled from a male donor with ankylosing spondylitis. Specimen: blood, either unsorted or a sorted T cell fraction (not recorded which). In nucleotides, the CDR3 is TGTGCCAGCGGAAAGAACACTGAAGCTTTCTTT. Translated, it gives CASGKNTEAFF.